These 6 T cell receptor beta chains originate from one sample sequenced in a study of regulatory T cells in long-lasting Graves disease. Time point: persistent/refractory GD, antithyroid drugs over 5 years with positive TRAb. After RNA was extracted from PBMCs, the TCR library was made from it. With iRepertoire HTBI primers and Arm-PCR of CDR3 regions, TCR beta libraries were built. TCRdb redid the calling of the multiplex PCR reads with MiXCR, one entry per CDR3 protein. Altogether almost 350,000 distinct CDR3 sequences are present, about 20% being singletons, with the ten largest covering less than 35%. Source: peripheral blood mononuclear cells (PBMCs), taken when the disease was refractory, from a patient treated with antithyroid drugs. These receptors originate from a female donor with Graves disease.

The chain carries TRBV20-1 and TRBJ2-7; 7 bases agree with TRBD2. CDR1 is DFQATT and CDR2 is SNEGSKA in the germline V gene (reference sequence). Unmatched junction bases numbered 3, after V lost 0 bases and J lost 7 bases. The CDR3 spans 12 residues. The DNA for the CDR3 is TGCAGTGCTAGAGAGGGAGCGGGGGAGCAGTACTTC. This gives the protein CSAREGAGEQYF.

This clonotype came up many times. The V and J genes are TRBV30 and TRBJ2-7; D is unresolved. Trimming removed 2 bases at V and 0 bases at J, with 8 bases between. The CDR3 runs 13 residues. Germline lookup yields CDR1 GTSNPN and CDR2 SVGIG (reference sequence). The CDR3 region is CAWSKAGSYEQYF. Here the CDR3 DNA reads TGTGCCTGGAGTAAGGCCGGCTCCTACGAGCAGTACTTC.

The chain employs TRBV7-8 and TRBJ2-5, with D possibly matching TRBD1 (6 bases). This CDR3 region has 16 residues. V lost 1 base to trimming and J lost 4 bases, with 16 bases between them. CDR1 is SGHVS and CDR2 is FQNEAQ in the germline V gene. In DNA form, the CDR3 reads TGTGCCAGCAGCTTAGATGCTAACAGGGCTTTAGAGACCCAGTACTTC. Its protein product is CASSLDANRALETQYF.

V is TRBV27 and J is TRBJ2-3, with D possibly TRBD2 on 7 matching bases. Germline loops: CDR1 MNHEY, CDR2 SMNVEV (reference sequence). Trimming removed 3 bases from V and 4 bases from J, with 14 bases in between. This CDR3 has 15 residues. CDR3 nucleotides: TGTGCCAGCAGTTTGGTGCGGGGGCGGTCAGATACGCAGTATTTT. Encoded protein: CASSLVRGRSDTQYF.

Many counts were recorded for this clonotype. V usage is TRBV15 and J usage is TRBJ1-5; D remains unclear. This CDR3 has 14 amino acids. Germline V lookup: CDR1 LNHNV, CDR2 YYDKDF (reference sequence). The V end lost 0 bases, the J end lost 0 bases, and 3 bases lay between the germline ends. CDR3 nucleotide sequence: TGTGCCACCAGCAGAGACAGTAGCAATCAGCCCCAGCATTTT. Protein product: CATSRDSSNQPQHF.

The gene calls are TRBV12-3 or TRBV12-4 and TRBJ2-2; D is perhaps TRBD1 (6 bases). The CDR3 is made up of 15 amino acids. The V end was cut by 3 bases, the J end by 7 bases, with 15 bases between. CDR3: CASSFTWGPGGELFF. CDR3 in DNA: TGTGCCAGCAGTTTTACGTGGGGGCCTGGCGGGGAGCTGTTTTTT.